This TCR beta chain originates from a study of blood T cell repertoires in COVID-19. Study as a whole: T cells, B-cell-depleted T cells, or PBMCs provided the cDNA or gDNA that served as material.

The count of this clone is one. This CDR3 has 12 amino acids. Germline values: CDR1 MDHEN, CDR2 SYDVKM. Trimming stripped 3 bases from V and 8 bases from J, with 10 bases between. The protocol was immunoSEQ multiplex PCR, while the TCRdb copy is restricted to in-frame clones and leaves out a portion. The table shows roughly 40,000 clones, with roughly 90% occurring only once. The chain employs TRBV28 and TRBJ1-2; D possibly corresponds to TRBD1 (6 bases). Sequenced: peripheral blood. The TCR was taken from a man aged 70 or older with acute or convalescent COVID-19. The CDR3 bases are TGTGCCAGCAGTTTTGACAGGATGGGCTACACCTTC. Amino acid sequence: CASSFDRMGYTF.